The TCR beta chain described here comes from a study of T-cell reconstitution after alpha-beta-depleted transplantation in children. Study results and limitations: In patients about two months after transplant, alpha-beta T cells reportedly arose from several hundred expanded graft clones.

A few counts support this clonotype. The antigen remains undetermined. Using unique molecular identifiers, the investigators prepared the TCRbeta library. One entry per CDR3 protein, called by TCRdb with MiXCR from the PCR reads. The sample lists almost 500,000 distinct CDR3 sequences, about 11% occurring once. The TCR was taken from a child aged 2-15 years with inherited bone marrow failure, due to receive a stem cell transplant. The specimen comprised PBMCs, sampled before TCRalphabeta/CD19-depleted stem cell transplant.

The CDR3 coding sequence is TGTGCCAGCAGAGCTAGCGGGAGAAGGGAGCAGTACTTC. Translated: CASRASGRREQYF. V gene TRBV19 combines with J gene TRBJ2-7, with 10 bases fitting TRBD2. J was trimmed by 7 bases and V by 9 bases; bases with no gene match: 9. The CDR3 consists of 13 residues. Germline CDR1 and CDR2: LNHDA and SQIVND (reference sequence).